The rows below give T cell receptor beta chains drawn from one sample of a study of spatial heterogeneity in lung cancer. TCRdb re-called the 5' RACE reads with MiXCR, one entry per CDR3 protein. The table has about 16,000 distinct CDR3 sequences, 7.5% to 8.5% seen once. Sequenced material: PBMCs, taken at surgery. These receptors were collected from a female donor with early-stage non-small cell lung cancer. CDR3s include the opening cysteine and the closing phenylalanine or tryptophan. A D gene is named only where the DNA matches it firmly. Size is omitted from some rows. Given values are once, few, many or a class for expanded clones.

j_call clone_size v_call d_call cdr3_aa cdr3_nt
TRBJ1-4 many TRBV28 TRBD1 CASSLPTGGLGEKLFF TGTGCCAGCAGTTTACCCACAGGGGGGTTAGGAGAAAAACTGTTTTTT
TRBJ2-7 . TRBV5-1 TRBD1 CASSRDRMYEQYF TGCGCCAGCAGTAGGGACAGGATGTACGAGCAGTACTTC
TRBJ2-7 many TRBV20-1 TRBD1 CSVKQGYEQYF TGCAGTGTTAAACAGGGGTACGAGCAGTACTTC
TRBJ2-5 many TRBV18 TRBD1 CASSRYTGGQETQYF TGTGCCAGCTCAAGGTATACAGGGGGCCAAGAGACCCAGTACTTC
TRBJ2-1 many TRBV20-1 . CSARVRGDPEQFF TGCAGTGCTAGAGTTAGGGGCGACCCCGAGCAGTTCTTC
TRBJ2-2 many TRBV4-1 . CASTRTVGSTGELFF TGCGCCAGCACCCGGACAGTGGGTAGCACCGGGGAGCTGTTTTTT
TRBJ2-5 few TRBV29-1 . CSVESRFAETQYF TGCAGCGTTGAAAGCAGGTTTGCGGAGACCCAGTACTTC
TRBJ2-3 many TRBV5-1 TRBD1 CASSFPGQRTDTQYF TGCGCCAGCAGCTTTCCGGGACAGAGAACAGATACGCAGTATTTT
TRBJ1-2 . TRBV12-3/TRBV12-4 . CASSRTGDGFSGYTF TGTGCCAGCAGCCGGACGGGAGATGGTTTCAGTGGCTACACCTTC
TRBJ2-1 medium-sized TRBV4-1 TRBD2 CASSPGLAGRGQFF TGCGCCAGCAGCCCGGGACTAGCGGGACGGGGCCAGTTCTTC
TRBJ1-5 many TRBV2 . CASSETGFNQPQHF TGTGCCAGCAGTGAAACGGGCTTCAATCAGCCCCAGCATTTT
TRBJ2-3 many TRBV15 . CAAQEGDTNTDTQYF TGTGCCGCACAGGAAGGAGACACCAACACAGATACGCAGTATTTT
TRBJ2-7 . TRBV2 TRBD1 CASSGQPIGQGTFYEQYF TGTGCCAGCAGCGGGCAACCGATAGGACAGGGGACCTTTTACGAGCAGTACTTC
TRBJ1-5 . TRBV5-1 . CASSQGSDGQPQHF TGCGCCAGCAGCCAAGGGAGTGACGGTCAGCCCCAGCATTTT
TRBJ2-2 . TRBV7-2 . CASSFGGTGELFF TGTGCCAGCAGCTTTGGGGGAACCGGGGAGCTGTTTTTT
TRBJ2-7 few TRBV29-1 TRBD1 CSVDRQGANEQYF TGCAGCGTCGACCGACAGGGGGCCAACGAGCAGTACTTC
TRBJ1-1 many TRBV29-1 . CSGVFGAEAFF TGCAGCGGGGTCTTTGGGGCCGAAGCTTTCTTT
TRBJ2-4 few TRBV7-2 . CASSLAGNIQYF TGTGCCAGCAGCTTAGCCGGGAACATTCAGTACTTC
TRBJ2-7 many TRBV29-1 . CSVAGSGFYEQYF TGCAGCGTTGCCGGTAGCGGATTCTACGAGCAGTACTTC
TRBJ2-3 few TRBV7-2 . CASSLGGSYLTDTQYF TGTGCCAGCAGCTTAGGAGGGTCGTACCTCACAGATACGCAGTATTTT
TRBJ1-1 few TRBV18 . CASSAHLPGQNTEAFF TGTGCCAGCTCGGCGCACTTACCGGGACAGAACACTGAAGCTTTCTTT
TRBJ2-5 many TRBV7-2 TRBD2 CASSSVGGGGFETQYF TGTGCCAGCAGCTCCGTAGGCGGGGGAGGCTTTGAGACCCAGTACTTC
TRBJ2-2 many TRBV7-2 TRBD1 CASSEQGAGTGELFF TGTGCCAGCAGCGAGCAGGGGGCTGGCACCGGGGAGCTGTTTTTT
TRBJ2-1 . TRBV7-9 TRBD1 CASSSSSGTVYNEQFF TGTGCCAGCAGCTCCTCGTCCGGGACAGTCTACAATGAGCAGTTCTTC
TRBJ2-5 many TRBV15 . CATSRDEGEETQYF TGTGCCACCAGCAGAGATGAGGGTGAAGAGACCCAGTACTTC
TRBJ2-1 many TRBV11-2 . CASKKGINLNEQFF TGTGCCAGCAAAAAGGGGATAAACCTCAATGAGCAGTTCTTC
TRBJ2-1 few TRBV2 TRBD2 CASRLAGLSYGNEQFF TGTGCCAGCAGACTAGCGGGCCTGTCGTATGGCAATGAGCAGTTCTTC
TRBJ1-1 medium-sized TRBV5-1 . CASSPPQGRGTEAFF TGCGCCAGCAGCCCGCCCCAGGGGAGGGGAACTGAAGCTTTCTTT
TRBJ2-1 many TRBV5-5 TRBD2 CASSPGLANEQFF TGTGCCAGCAGCCCGGGACTAGCAAACGAGCAGTTCTTC
TRBJ2-7 many TRBV6-1 TRBD1 CASSPHQAGQGAYEQYF TGTGCCAGCAGCCCCCACCAGGCCGGACAGGGGGCATACGAGCAGTACTTC
TRBJ1-2 many TRBV5-1 TRBD1 CASRPTGPPTNYGYTF TGCGCCAGCCGACCGACAGGGCCCCCCACTAACTATGGCTACACCTTC
TRBJ1-1 many TRBV6-6 . CASRPGGPEAFF TGTGCCAGCAGGCCCGGGGGACCTGAAGCTTTCTTT
TRBJ2-7 many TRBV7-2 TRBD1 CASSSGQVVDEQYF TGTGCCAGCAGCTCGGGACAGGTGGTGGACGAGCAGTACTTC
TRBJ1-2 many TRBV20-1 TRBD1 CSFRRDRPNYGYTF TGCAGTTTTCGCCGGGACAGACCTAACTATGGCTACACCTTC
TRBJ2-7 . TRBV5-6 TRBD2 CASSINSGRKFYEQYF TGTGCCAGCAGCATCAATAGCGGGAGGAAATTCTACGAGCAGTACTTC
TRBJ2-2 . TRBV20-1 . CSASDSGELFF TGCAGTGCCTCGGACTCAGGGGAGCTGTTTTTT
TRBJ2-7 many TRBV29-1 . CSVESGRSEQYF TGCAGCGTTGAGTCGGGCAGGAGCGAGCAGTACTTC
TRBJ1-4 many TRBV7-2 . CASSVVGLGELFF TGTGCCAGCAGCGTCGTAGGCCTTGGGGAACTGTTTTTT
TRBJ1-1 many TRBV20-1 TRBD1 CSASSQGKNTEAFF TGCAGTGCTAGCTCACAGGGGAAGAACACTGAAGCTTTCTTT
TRBJ1-5 few TRBV6-6 . CASSYGGVSNQPQHF TGTGCCAGCAGTTACGGGGGGGTTAGCAATCAGCCCCAGCATTTT
TRBJ2-1 . TRBV15 . CATSRDPDSGLWSEQFF TGTGCCACCAGCAGAGATCCAGACAGCGGGCTTTGGAGTGAGCAGTTCTTC
TRBJ1-4 few TRBV7-9 . CASSSGQGRSEKLFF TGTGCCAGCAGCTCGGGGCAGGGACGAAGTGAAAAACTGTTTTTT
TRBJ2-1 many TRBV6-1 . CASSEQVRNEQFF TGTGCCAGCAGTGAACAGGTGCGAAATGAGCAGTTCTTC
TRBJ2-7 many TRBV5-1 . CASQASGYEQYF TGCGCCAGCCAAGCTTCCGGCTACGAGCAGTACTTC
TRBJ2-1 few TRBV2 TRBD2 CASSEFWGVAGDSPF TGTGCCAGCAGTGAATTTTGGGGGGTAGCGGGAGACAGTCCCTTC
TRBJ2-7 many TRBV5-1 . CASSLVAVGYEQYF TGCGCCAGCAGCTTGGTTGCGGTTGGCTACGAGCAGTACTTC
TRBJ2-3 many TRBV9 . CASSDLTGTDTQYF TGTGCCAGCAGCGACCTCACAGGGACAGATACGCAGTATTTT
TRBJ2-2 many TRBV10-2 . CASNLAGYTGELFF TGCGCCAGCAATTTAGCAGGGTACACCGGGGAGCTGTTTTTT
TRBJ2-3 many TRBV20-1 . CSASIAHSTDTQYF TGCAGTGCTTCTATAGCGCATAGCACAGATACGCAGTATTTT
TRBJ2-3 medium-sized TRBV29-1 . CSVRRQNRADTQYF TGCAGCGTTAGGAGACAGAATCGAGCAGATACGCAGTATTTT
TRBJ1-5 many TRBV2 TRBD1 CASSEVRQGRSNQPQHF TGTGCCAGCAGTGAAGTCCGACAGGGAAGAAGCAATCAGCCCCAGCATTTT
TRBJ2-2 many TRBV6-2/TRBV6-3 . CASSYSTGGELFF TGTGCCAGCAGTTACTCGACCGGCGGGGAGCTGTTTTTT
TRBJ1-1 few TRBV6-6 . CASSRSSEAFF TGTGCCAGCAGCCGGAGCTCTGAAGCTTTCTTT
TRBJ2-4 . TRBV11-2 . CASSPQQGMGIQYF TGTGCCAGCAGCCCTCAACAGGGTATGGGCATTCAGTACTTC
TRBJ2-2 medium-sized TRBV28 . CASKGGQFDTGELFF TGTGCCAGCAAGGGCGGCCAATTTGACACCGGGGAGCTGTTTTTT
TRBJ1-3 many TRBV20-1 . CSAVDRSSGNTIYF TGCAGTGCTGTCGACAGGAGCTCTGGAAACACCATATATTTT